This TCR beta chain was recovered during a study of shared clonotypes between healthy human individuals. Method: immunoSEQ multiplex PCR; TCRdb's copy keeps in-frame clones and lacks some. The repertoire holds 700,000 or so clones, approximately 79% seen once, with 1.8% in the top ten. Partitioning of CD4+ cells yielded a CD45RA+ naive subset and a CD45RA-negative memory subset. CDR1 is SGHVS, CDR2 FNYEAQ, per germline. Trimming at V came to 4 bases and at J to 7 bases, leaving 12 bases not matched to a gene. This CDR3 region has 16 residues. The clonotype comes from a woman aged 30 to 39 in good health. This chain uses TRBV7-6 with TRBJ2-7, with 11 nucleotides matching TRBD1. The sequenced material came from memory CD4+ T cells sorted from blood. Sample subset: CD45RA-negative fraction. The CDR3 spells CASSSLPGTGGGEQYF. Here the CDR3 DNA reads TGTGCCAGCAGCTCTCTCCCCGGGACAGGGGGAGGAGAGCAGTACTTC.